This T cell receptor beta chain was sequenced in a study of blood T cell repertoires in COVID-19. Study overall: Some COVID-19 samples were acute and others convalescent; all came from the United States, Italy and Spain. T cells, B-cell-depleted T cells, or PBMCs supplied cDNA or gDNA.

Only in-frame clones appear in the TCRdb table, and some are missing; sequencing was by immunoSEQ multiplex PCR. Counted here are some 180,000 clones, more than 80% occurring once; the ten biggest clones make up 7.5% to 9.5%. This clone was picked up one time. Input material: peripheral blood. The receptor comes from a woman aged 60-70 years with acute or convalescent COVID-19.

The DNA for the CDR3 is TGTGCCAGCAGCCAAGTCGGACTAGCGGGAGCTTACTCCGGGGAGCTGTTTTTT. Its protein is CASSQVGLAGAYSGELFF. This chain links TRBV3-1 (or the pseudogene TRBV3-2) with TRBJ2-2; 13 bases match TRBD2. This CDR3 is built from 18 residues. Germline V CDR1 and CDR2: LGHDT, YNNKEL (reference sequence). With V trimmed by 1 base and J by 6 bases, 8 bases remained unmatched.